The next 2 T cell receptor beta chains were all read from a single sample in a study of Ad26.COV2.S vaccination and SARS-CoV-2 variants. Treatment denoted: 15 to 20 received Ad26.COV2.S at low or high dose, single or two shots; 5 received placebo; per-sample allocation not given. Day 63 after the first injection of vaccine or placebo was the sampling time. TCRdb's copy holds only in-frame clones and misses some; the assay was immunoSEQ multiplex PCR. Among some 320,000 clones listed, about 86% were seen once. This material consisted of peripheral blood, taken in a trial of Ad26.COV2.S vaccine versus placebo. The receptor source for this set is a person between 18 and 65 years old who received the Ad26.COV2.S COVID-19 vaccine or a placebo.

The chain employs TRBV7-2 and TRBJ1-2; TRBD1 agrees at 7 bases. Germline values: CDR1 SGHTA, CDR2 FQGNSA. The V gene end was trimmed by 5 bases and the J gene end by 4 bases; junction bases not matched to a gene: 7. This CDR3 is built from 14 residues. CDR3 sequence reads: CASSQGGRSYGYTF. The CDR3 DNA follows: TGTGCCAGCAGCCAGGGGGGCAGGAGCTATGGCTACACCTTC.

This chain connects TRBV7-2 to TRBJ2-3, with 12 bases aligning to TRBD1. Losses at the gene ends were 5 bases for V and 0 bases for J; bases not matched to a gene: 3. The germline CDR1 and CDR2 sequences are SGHTA and FQGNSA. This CDR3 comprises 16 residues. CDR3 DNA sequence: TGTGCCAGCAGCCGGGACAGGGGGCTTAGCACAGATACGCAGTATTTT. This gives the protein CASSRDRGLSTDTQYF.